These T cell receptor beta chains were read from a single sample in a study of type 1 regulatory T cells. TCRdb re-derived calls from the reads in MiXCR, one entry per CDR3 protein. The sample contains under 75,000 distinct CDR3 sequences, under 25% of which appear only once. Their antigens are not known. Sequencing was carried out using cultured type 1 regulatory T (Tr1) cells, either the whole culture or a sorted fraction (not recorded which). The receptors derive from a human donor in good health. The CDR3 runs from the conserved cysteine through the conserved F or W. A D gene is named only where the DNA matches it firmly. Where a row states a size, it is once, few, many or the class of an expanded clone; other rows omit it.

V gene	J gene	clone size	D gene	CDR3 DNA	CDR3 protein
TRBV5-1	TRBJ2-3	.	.	TGCGCCAGCAGCTACGGACGCACAGATACGCAGTATTTT	CASSYGRTDTQYF
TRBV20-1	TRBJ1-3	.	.	TGCAGTGCTAGAGATCTGCAGGGGCGAAACACCATATATTTT	CSARDLQGRNTIYF
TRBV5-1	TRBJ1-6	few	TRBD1	TGCGCCAGCAAGACAGGGGGCACGGATAATTCACCCCTCCACTTT	CASKTGGTDNSPLHF
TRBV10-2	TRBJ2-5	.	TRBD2	TGCGCCAGCACTCGGCTAGCGGGAGGGGTCGGCCAAGAGACCCAGTACTTC	CASTRLAGGVGQETQYF
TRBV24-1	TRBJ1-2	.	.	TGTGCCACCAGTGATTCGCAGGGATCGTATGGCTACACCTTC	CATSDSQGSYGYTF
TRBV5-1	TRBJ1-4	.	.	TGCGCCAGCAGCTTAACAGCAACTAATGAAAAACTGTTTTTT	CASSLTATNEKLFF
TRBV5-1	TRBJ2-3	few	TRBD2	TGCGCCAGCAGACCTGGGACTAGCGGGAGGGCCAGAGATACGCAGTATTTT	CASRPGTSGRARDTQYF
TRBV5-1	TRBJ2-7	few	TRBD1	TGCGCCAGCAGCCCGCGACAGGGAACTACCTACGAGCAGTACTTC	CASSPRQGTTYEQYF
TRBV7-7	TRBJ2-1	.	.	TGTGCTAGCAGCACCCAGCGCGGGACTGAGCAGTTCTTC	CASSTQRGTEQFF
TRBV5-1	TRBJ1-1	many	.	TGCGCCAGCAGCTATGGACGGGATTACACTGAAGCTTTCTTT	CASSYGRDYTEAFF
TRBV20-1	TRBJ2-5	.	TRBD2	TGCAGTGCTAAAGTCGGCCGGGGGGGAGAGACCCAGTACTTC	CSAKVGRGGETQYF
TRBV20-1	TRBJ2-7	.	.	TGCAGTGGAGGGAATACCTACGAGCAGTACTTC	CSGGNTYEQYF
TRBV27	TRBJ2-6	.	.	TGTGCCAGCAGCGACCGTTCTGCCGGGGCCAACGTCCTGACTTTC	CASSDRSAGANVLTF
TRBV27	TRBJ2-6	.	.	TGTGCCAGCAGTCCCCATGTGGCCGGGGCCAACGTCCTGACTTTC	CASSPHVAGANVLTF
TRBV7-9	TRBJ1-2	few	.	TGTGCCAGCAGCTATGGAGCCCAGGGGACATTTAAGGGCTACACCTTC	CASSYGAQGTFKGYTF
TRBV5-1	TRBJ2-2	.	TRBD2	TGCGCCAGCAGCTTACGACTAGCAGGCGGCCCCGGGGAGCTGTTTTTT	CASSLRLAGGPGELFF
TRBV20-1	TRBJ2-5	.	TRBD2	TGCAGTGCGCATCTAGCGGGAGTGGGCAAGGAGACCCAGTACTTC	CSAHLAGVGKETQYF
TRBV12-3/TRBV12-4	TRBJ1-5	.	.	TGTGCCAGCACCACGAACTTTCAGCCCCAGCATTTT	CASTTNFQPQHF
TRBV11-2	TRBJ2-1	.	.	TGTGCCAGCAGCTTAGTAGCTTCTATAAGCCCTAATGAGCAGTTCTTC	CASSLVASISPNEQFF
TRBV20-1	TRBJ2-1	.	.	TGCAGTGCTAGCAGCGACTATTACGATGAGCAGTTCTTC	CSASSDYYDEQFF
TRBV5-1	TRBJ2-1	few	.	TGCGCCAGCAGCTTGGCTACCCGATTTGACAATGAGCAGTTCTTC	CASSLATRFDNEQFF
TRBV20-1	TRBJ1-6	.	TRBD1	TGCAGTGCTAGTAGAGGACAGGGGAATTCACCCCTCCACTTT	CSASRGQGNSPLHF
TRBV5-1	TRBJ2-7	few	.	TGCGCCAGCAGCTTGGCGGTAGCATCCTACGAGCAGTACTTC	CASSLAVASYEQYF
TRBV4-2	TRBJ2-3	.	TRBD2	TGTGCCAGCAGCCAAGGGGGACTAGCGGAGGCCACAGATACGCAGTATTTT	CASSQGGLAEATDTQYF
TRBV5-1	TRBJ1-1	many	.	TGTGCCAGCAGTTTAGGCACTGAAGCTTTCTTT	CASSLGTEAFF
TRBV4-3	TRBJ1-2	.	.	TGCGCCAGCAGCCAAGATAGGGGGGCAGCCTATGGCTACACCTTC	CASSQDRGAAYGYTF
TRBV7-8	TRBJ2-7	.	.	TGTGCCAGCAGCAGAGGACAGACCCCCTACGAGCAGTACTTC	CASSRGQTPYEQYF
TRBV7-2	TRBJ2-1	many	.	TGTGCCAGCGACTCGGGTATGTACAATGAGCAGTTCTTC	CASDSGMYNEQFF
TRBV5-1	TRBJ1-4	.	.	TGCGCCAGCAGCTTGGTTGGTGTGGGGCTGTTTTTT	CASSLVGVGLFF
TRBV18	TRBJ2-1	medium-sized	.	TGTGCCAGCTCACCGTTGGGTGGCAATGAGCAGTTCTTC	CASSPLGGNEQFF
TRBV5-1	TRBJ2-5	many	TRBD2	TGCGCCAGCAGCCCCGGGACTAGCGGGAGTAGGACCCAGTACTTC	CASSPGTSGSRTQYF
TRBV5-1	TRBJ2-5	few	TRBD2	TGCGCCAGCAGCCCTAATAGCGGGAGCGGGGAGACCCAGTACTTC	CASSPNSGSGETQYF
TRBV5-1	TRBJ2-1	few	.	TGCGCCAGCAGCTTGGGGGACACTTACAATGAGCAGTTCTTC	CASSLGDTYNEQFF
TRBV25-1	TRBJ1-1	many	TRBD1	TGTGCCAGCAGTGAACCCGGGACAGCGAACACTGAAGCTTTCTTT	CASSEPGTANTEAFF
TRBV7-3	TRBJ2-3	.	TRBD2	TGTGCCAGCAGCTTATGGGGGAGGGCCGACGGGTGGGGCACAGATACGCAGTATTTT	CASSLWGRADGWGTDTQYF
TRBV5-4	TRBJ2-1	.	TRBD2	TGTGCCAGCAGCTTGGAGCTGGTAGCGGGAGGGAATGAGCAGTTCTTC	CASSLELVAGGNEQFF
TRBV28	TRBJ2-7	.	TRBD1	TGTGCCAGCACGACAGGGGGTAGGGACGAGCAGTACTTC	CASTTGGRDEQYF
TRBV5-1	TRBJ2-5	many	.	TGCGCCAGCTCTGAACAGGTGCAAGAGACCCAGTACTTC	CASSEQVQETQYF
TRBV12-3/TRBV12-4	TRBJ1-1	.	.	TGTGCCAGCATTGGGGGGGTCGGGACGGTGAACACTGAAGCTTTCTTT	CASIGGVGTVNTEAFF
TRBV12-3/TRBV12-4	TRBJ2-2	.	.	TGTGCCAGCAGTTTCCGGGTCTACACCCGGGAGCTGTTTTTT	CASSFRVYTRELFF
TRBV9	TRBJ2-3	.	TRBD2	TGTGCCAGCAGCGTAGATTTTTCCCCGAGAAGCGGGAGGGCCGGAGGCACAGATACGCAGTATTTT	CASSVDFSPRSGRAGGTDTQYF
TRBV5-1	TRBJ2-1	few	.	TGCGCCAGCAGCAAAGGAGAGAGACAGCCGCAGTTCTTC	CASSKGERQPQFF
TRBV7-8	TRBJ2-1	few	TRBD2	TGTGCCAGCAGCTTAGACGGGAGGCCCGAGTTCTTC	CASSLDGRPEFF
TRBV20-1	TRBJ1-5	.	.	TGCAGTGTTGGGGGGCCGAGGAATCAGCCCCAGCATTTT	CSVGGPRNQPQHF
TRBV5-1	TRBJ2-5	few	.	TGCGCCAGCAGCTCCCAACTACTAGCCGGAGGGGAGACCCAGTACTTC	CASSSQLLAGGETQYF
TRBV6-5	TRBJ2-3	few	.	TGTGCCAGCAGTTACCGGGTAACAGATACGCAGTATTTT	CASSYRVTDTQYF
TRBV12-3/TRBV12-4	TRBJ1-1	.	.	TGTGCCAGCAGTTTGGTTGGATCTGAAGCTTTCTTT	CASSLVGSEAFF
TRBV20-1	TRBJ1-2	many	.	TGCAGTGCTAGAGATTCGATTCAGCCCACCTATGGCTACACCTTC	CSARDSIQPTYGYTF
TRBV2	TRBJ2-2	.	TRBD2	TGTGCCGCAAACCACCGCGGGACTAGCGGACCCACCGGGGAGCTGTTTTTT	CAANHRGTSGPTGELFF
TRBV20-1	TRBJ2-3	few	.	TGCAGTGCTCCCCATATAGGACGGTCCACGGATACGCAGTATTTT	CSAPHIGRSTDTQYF
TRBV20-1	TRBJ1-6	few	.	TGCAGTGCCACAGGCCGCGGGGCATCACCCCTCCACTTT	CSATGRGASPLHF
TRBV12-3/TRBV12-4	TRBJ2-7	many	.	TGTGCCAGCAGTTTAGGTGCTGTCGGCCAGTACTTC	CASSLGAVGQYF
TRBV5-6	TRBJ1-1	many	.	TGTGCCAGCAGCCTATCCGGTCGTACAGGGATGAACACTGAAGCTTTCTTT	CASSLSGRTGMNTEAFF
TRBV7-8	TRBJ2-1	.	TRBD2	TGTGCCAGCAGCCAGGGGACTAGCGGGAGTGAGCAGTTCTTC	CASSQGTSGSEQFF